This TCR beta chain was captured in a study of blood T cells in healthy people across ages. Broader study findings: It was the long-lived donors that had more naive CD4+ cells and higher diversity than aged donors.

A word on this clonotype: The antigen is not known.

Sample-barcoded 5' priming and a J-beta primer mix drove a second PCR of roughly 7 to 11 cycles. A 12-random-nucleotide template-switch adaptor tagged each cDNA molecule. At least 2.5 million CDR3-containing paired-end reads were obtained per sample. TCRdb processed the 5' RACE reads anew with MiXCR; each CDR3 protein has one entry. The table shows about 1.7 million distinct CDR3 sequences, with about 30% occurring only once. The CDR3 length is 15 residues. CDR1 and CDR2 (germline): SGHRS, YFSETQ. V shed 7 bases and J shed 5 bases, with 21 bases lying between them. The chain employs TRBV5-1 and TRBJ2-5, with D perhaps TRBD2 (5 bases). Sequencing was carried out using blood. The source is a woman between 25 and 40 years old in good health. This CDR3 reads CASCGYSGSDETQYF. DNA of the CDR3: TGCGCCAGCTGCGGGTACTCCGGTAGCGACGAGACCCAGTACTTC.